These 22 T cell receptor beta chains originate from one sample sequenced in a study of T cells after yellow fever vaccination. Each CDR3 protein is one row after TCRdb ran MiXCR on the 5' RACE reads. This table holds 95,000 to 150,000 distinct CDR3 sequences, roughly 15% found once. Here the sequenced sample was CD8+ T cells sorted from PBMCs, taken 5 days after the yellow fever booster vaccination. The receptor set was obtained from a man younger than 30 who received the YFV17D yellow fever vaccine.

This clonotype was seen only a few times. The chain is built from TRBV5-5 and TRBJ2-2, with 7 bases matching TRBD2. With 5 bases clipped from V and 6 bases from J, the junction kept 10 bases outside the gene matches. Looked up from germline, CDR1 is SGHKS and CDR2 is YYEKEE (reference sequence). The CDR3 covers 15 residues. The CDR3, as DNA: TGTGCCAGCAGACGGGCCAGTCGGGGGGCCGGGGAGCTGTTTTTT. Its translation: CASRRASRGAGELFF.

V usage is TRBV7-2 and J usage is TRBJ2-3, with 10 bases lining up with TRBD1. The CDR3 loop spans 15 amino acids. V gave up 7 bases and J gave up 3 bases; unmatched junction bases: 7. CDR1 is SGHTA, CDR2 FQGNSA, per germline. The CDR3 nucleotides are TGTGCCAGCAAACGGGACAGGGGTCTAACAGATACGCAGTATTTT. It yields the protein CASKRDRGLTDTQYF. The complete variable domain, with remaining parts taken from reference TRBV7-2 and TRBJ2-3, reads GAGVSQSPSNKVTEKGKDVELRCDPISGHTALYWYRQSLGQGLEFLIYFQGNSAPDKSGLPSDRFSAERTGGSVSTLTIQRTQQEDSAVYLCASKRDRGLTDTQYFGPGTRLTVL.

This clonotype was counted between two and nine times. The chain combines TRBV6-2 or TRBV6-3 with TRBJ2-7; tentative D call: TRBD1 (6 bases). Germline V gives CDR1 MNHEY, CDR2 SVGEGT. The V and J ends lost 4 bases and 2 bases respectively, with 9 bases between them. The CDR3 is 13 residues long. CDR3 DNA: TGTGCCAGCAGTTCCGGGACACCCTACGAGCAGTACGTC. Its protein is CASSSGTPYEQYV.

This rearrangement joins TRBV5-1 to TRBJ2-4; TRBD1 matches 7 bases. The germline V gene encodes CDR1 SGHRS and CDR2 YFSETQ. This CDR3 is built from 13 residues. With V trimmed by 1 base and J by 8 bases, 3 bases remained unmatched. The CDR3 region has the DNA TGCGCCAGCAGCTTGCGACAGGGATACATTCAGTACTTC. Protein product: CASSLRQGYIQYF.

In this sample, this clonotype turned up a few times. J is TRBJ1-1 and V is TRBV3-1; 8 positions agree with TRBD1. Germline-derived CDR1 and CDR2 are LGHDT and YNNKEL (reference sequence). Trimming cost V 4 bases and J 5 bases; bases outside gene matches: 9. The CDR3 has 15 residues. CDR3 DNA: TGTGCCAGCAGCCGTACCACAGGGGGAGGAACTGAAGCTTTCTTT. Translating gives CASSRTTGGGTEAFF. Variable domain in full (rest from reference TRBV3-1 and TRBJ1-1): DTAVSQTPKYLVTQMGNDKSIKCEQNLGHDTMYWYKQDSKKFLKIMFSYNNKELIINETVPNRFSPKSPDKAHLNLHINSLELGDSAVYFCASSRTTGGGTEAFFGQGTRLTVV.

This clonotype has more than one count but fewer than ten. The chain employs TRBV27 and TRBJ2-2; D remains ambiguous. The CDR3 has 14 residues. The germline V gene has CDR1 MNHEY and CDR2 SMNVEV (reference sequence). V dropped 3 bases and J dropped 3 bases, with 8 bases sitting between them. The CDR3 is CASSLWPHTGELFF. The CDR3 coding sequence is TGTGCCAGCAGTTTGTGGCCACACACCGGGGAGCTGTTTTTT.

This clonotype has a handful of counts. The V call is TRBV19, the J call TRBJ1-6, with 10 bases fitting TRBD1. V gave up 7 bases and J gave up 13 bases; unmatched junction bases: 10. Germline V CDR1 and CDR2: LNHDA, SQIVND (reference sequence). The CDR3 spans 14 residues. As DNA, the CDR3 is TGTGCCAGTACCACCGGGACAGGGGCTTTCCCCCTCCACTTT. Translation gives CASTTGTGAFPLHF.

This clonotype was detected ten times or more. The chain employs TRBV20-1 and TRBJ2-2; 7 bases map to TRBD2. The germline V gene encodes CDR1 DFQATT and CDR2 SNEGSKA (reference sequence). The CDR3 has 13 residues. V dropped 6 bases and J dropped 5; count of bases not matched to a gene: 6. The CDR3 spells CSAASGRTGELFF. CDR3 coding DNA: TGCAGTGCCGCTAGCGGCCGAACCGGGGAGCTGTTTTTT.

This clonotype was seen at least ten times. V and J are TRBV6-2 or TRBV6-3 and TRBJ2-7, with 9 bases that match TRBD1. V was pared by 3 bases and J by 4 bases, with 7 bases of the junction left unmatched. Per germline, CDR1 MNHEY and CDR2 SVGEGT. The CDR3 has 15 amino acids. The CDR3 region has the DNA TGTGCCAGCAGTTATCCCGGGACAGGGTTGTACGAGCAGTACTTC. Translating it yields CASSYPGTGLYEQYF.

This clonotype was observed a few times. The CDR3 coding sequence is TGCGCCAGCAGCTCCCCGGACAGGGGGCTCTACGAGCAGTACGTC. It is translated as CASSSPDRGLYEQYV. The chain joins TRBV5-1 to TRBJ2-7; 11 bases are shared with TRBD1. CDR1 is SGHRS, CDR2 YFSETQ, per germline. V shed 3 bases and J 3 bases; nucleotides not matched to a gene: 5. The CDR3 has 15 amino acids.

J is TRBJ1-3 and V is TRBV12-3 or TRBV12-4; D is unresolved. The CDR3 extends over 11 amino acids. The germline V and J ends were trimmed by 9 bases and 2 bases, with 5 bases remaining between them. The CDR3 region has the DNA TGTGCCAGTGGTACTGGAAACACCATATATTTT. Amino acids: CASGTGNTIYF.

The V gene is TRBV7-2, the J gene TRBJ2-3; D unresolved. V lost 7 bases and J lost 3, with 17 bases in between. The CDR3 totals 15 residues. Germline V gene data show CDR1 as SGHTA and CDR2 as FQGNSA. CDR3 sequence reads: CASIAGFQRTDTQYF. CDR3 DNA sequence: TGTGCCAGCATAGCCGGGTTCCAGCGAACAGATACGCAGTATTTT.

V usage is TRBV4-1 and J usage is TRBJ1-1; 8 bases line up with TRBD1. After removal of 2 bases from V and 0 bases from J, the junction contained 8 bases not matched to a gene. Germline values: CDR1 MGHRA, CDR2 YSYEKL. The CDR3 is 17 residues long. CDR3 loop: CASSQTGTGTMNTEAFF. The DNA for the CDR3 is TGCGCCAGCAGCCAAACCGGGACAGGAACCATGAACACTGAAGCTTTCTTT.

In this sample, this clonotype turned up a few times. The rearrangement uses TRBV27 and TRBJ1-2; perhaps TRBD1 as D (5 bases). Per the germline V gene, CDR1 is MNHEY and CDR2 is SMNVEV (reference sequence). The CDR3 runs to 13 residues. The V and J ends lost 0 bases and 7 bases respectively, with 9 bases between them. The CDR3 loop is CASSLSEGSGYTF. The CDR3 region has the DNA TGTGCCAGCAGTTTATCAGAGGGGAGTGGCTACACCTTC.

The chain carries TRBV7-8 and TRBJ2-3; 13 bases are shared with TRBD2. The V gene's germline CDR1 is SGHVS and CDR2 FQNEAQ. Germline trimming cut 4 bases from V and 4 bases from J; bases unmatched to any gene: 14. The length of the CDR3 is 19 residues. The CDR3 bases are TGTGCCAGCAGCTCCCCTTGGACTAGCGGGGGAAGGGTGGCAGATACGCAGTATTTT. Encoded protein: CASSSPWTSGGRVADTQYF.

The chain joins TRBV20-1 to TRBJ1-5, with a possible D match to TRBD1 (6 bases). The germline V gene has CDR1 DFQATT and CDR2 SNEGSKA (reference sequence). The CDR3 is 16 residues long. Trimming pared 0 bases from V and 5 bases from J, leaving 17 bases between. This chain's CDR3 is CSARDETGQRDQPQHF. The CDR3 nucleotides are TGCAGTGCTAGAGATGAAACAGGGCAAAGAGATCAGCCCCAGCATTTT.

The chain joins TRBV4-1 to TRBJ1-2; unclear D gene. The germline gives CDR1 MGHRA, CDR2 YSYEKL. The V and J ends lost 1 base and 8 bases respectively, with 11 bases between them. The CDR3 totals 13 residues. The chain's CDR3 is CASSQVGLRGYTF. CDR3 bases: TGCGCCAGCAGCCAAGTGGGTCTCCGGGGCTACACCTTC.

The gene calls are TRBV7-8 and TRBJ2-2; possible D gene TRBD1, 5 bases. The CDR3 covers 15 residues. Germline assignment: CDR1 SGHVS and CDR2 FQNEAQ. V was trimmed by 4 bases and J by 0 bases, leaving 9 bases between them. The CDR3 sequence: CASSSRAPNTGELFF. The CDR3 DNA follows: TGTGCCAGCAGCTCCAGGGCTCCGAACACCGGGGAGCTGTTTTTT.

This clonotype was counted only a few times. The V and J genes are TRBV13 and TRBJ1-2; D perhaps matches TRBD1 (5 bases). Germline V gene data show CDR1 as PRHDT and CDR2 as FYEKMQ (reference sequence). The germline V and J ends were trimmed by 0 bases and 2 bases, with 19 bases remaining between them. The CDR3 extends over 18 amino acids. The CDR3 loop is CASSLGVGDASTNYGYTF. The CDR3 region has the DNA TGTGCCAGCAGCTTAGGAGTAGGGGACGCTTCCACAAACTATGGCTACACCTTC.

The table lists this clonotype with a few counts. This chain uses TRBV4-3 with TRBJ1-1; TRBD1 is a possible D gene (6 bases). CDR1 and CDR2 from the germline V gene are LGHNA and YSLEER. Between the trimmed V and J ends, which lost 0 bases and 1 base, there was a span of 9 bases. This CDR3 is built from 15 residues. The CDR3 DNA reads TGCGCCAGCAGCCAAGATTTACAGGGGAACACTGAAGCTTTCTTT. As protein: CASSQDLQGNTEAFF.

This clonotype was counted a few times. This sequence joins TRBV7-9 and TRBJ2-4; the match to TRBD2 covers 12 bases. Germline assignment: CDR1 SEHNR and CDR2 FQNEAQ (reference sequence). CDR3 length: 19 residues. Trimming took 4 bases from V and 1 from J; bases not matched to a gene: 11. The CDR3 coding sequence is TGTGCCAGCAGCTCTAGCGGGGGGGCCTTTTTCCTGGCCAAAAACATTCAGTACTTC. Encoded protein: CASSSSGGAFFLAKNIQYF.

This clonotype turned up a few times. V is TRBV4-3 and J is TRBJ2-5, with D uncertain. The length of the CDR3 is 12 residues. In germline, CDR1 is LGHNA, CDR2 YSLEER. The V and J ends lost 0 bases and 8 bases respectively, with 7 bases between them. CDR3 in amino acids: CASSQDHKTQYF. The CDR3 nucleotides read TGCGCCAGCAGCCAAGATCACAAAACCCAGTACTTC.